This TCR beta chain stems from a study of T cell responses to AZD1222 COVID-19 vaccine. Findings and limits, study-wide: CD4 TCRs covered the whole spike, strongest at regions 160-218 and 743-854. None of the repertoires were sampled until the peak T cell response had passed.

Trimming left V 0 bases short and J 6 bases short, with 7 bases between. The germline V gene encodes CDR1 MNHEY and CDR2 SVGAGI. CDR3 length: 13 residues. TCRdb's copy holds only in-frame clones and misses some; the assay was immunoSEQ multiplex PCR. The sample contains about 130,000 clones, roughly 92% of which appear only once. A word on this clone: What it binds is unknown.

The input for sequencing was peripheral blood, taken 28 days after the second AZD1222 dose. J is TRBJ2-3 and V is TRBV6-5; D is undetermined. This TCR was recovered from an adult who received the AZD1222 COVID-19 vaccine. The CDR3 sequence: CASSYSTRDTQYF. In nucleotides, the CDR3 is TGTGCCAGCAGTTACTCAACGAGGGATACGCAGTATTTT.